The sequence of this T cell receptor (beta chain) was determined in a study of T cells after posttransplantation cyclophosphamide. Study-wide results and caveats: Skin or GI-infiltrating T cells shared few TRB sequences with blood. Later blood repertoires were often dominated by clones from the donor CD8+ memory compartment. Recipient CMV seropositivity and CMV reactivation strongly tracked TRB clonality.

The data were produced by immunoSEQ multiplex PCR, yet TCRdb's version contains in-frame clones alone and is incomplete. This table has over 20,000 clones, 80% to 90% appearing once. Germline values: CDR1 SGHRS, CDR2 YFSETQ. The CDR3 covers 15 residues. V lost 1 base and J lost 7; bases outside the gene matches: 9. Control samples came 1 year after myeloablative marrow transplants with methotrexate plus calcineurin inhibitor. In the case of this clone: The antigen remains unidentified.

The TCR originated in a female patient between 30 and 40 years old who received an allogeneic stem cell transplant from an unrelated donor, was CMV-positive, and had acute and chronic GVHD. Some T cells may possibly be graft donor cells. Sequences were derived from PBMCs, sampled 350 to 400 days after allogeneic stem cell transplant with calcineurin inhibitor and methotrexate. The V gene is TRBV5-1, the J gene TRBJ1-2; 8 bases align to TRBD1. CDR3 sequence reads: CASSLSVDRVVGYTF. CDR3 bases: TGCGCCAGCAGCTTGAGTGTGGACAGGGTAGTTGGCTACACCTTC.